The 8 T cell receptor beta chains listed next were all sequenced from one sample in a study of T-cell memory formation after mild COVID-19 (dated by TCRdb to the early 2020s). The library was prepared using 5' RACE. Sequencing instrument: Illumina NovaSeq 6000. The public reads were reanalyzed by TCRdb: fastp trimming at Q25, MiXCR alignment, in-frame beta chains only. Rows merge per CDR3 protein into single entries with the most common DNA and genes. For this sample there are a few hundred thousand distinct CDR3 sequences; 16% appear just once. Around a fifth of the sample comes from the top ten. Sequencing was performed on PBMCs or a T cell subset sorted from them (not recorded which). The receptors originated from a man aged 18 to 30 who had mild COVID-19 (a few samples of this study predate the infection). The sample titles of this study are shuffled in the database, so cell type and time point are left out; the donor was told from shared clones.

The table lists this clonotype with a few counts. The V and J genes are TRBV20-1 and TRBJ1-2, with 7 bases lining up with TRBD1. Germline values: CDR1 DFQATT, CDR2 SNEGSKA (reference sequence). J gave up 2 bases and V 7 bases, and 4 bases lay outside the gene matches. The CDR3 runs 12 residues. Here the CDR3 DNA reads TGCAGTGGAACGACAGGGAACTATGGCTACACCTTC. Translated, it gives CSGTTGNYGYTF.

CDR3 DNA sequence: TGCGCCAGCAGCGTCCGGACAGGGCGCCAAGAGACCCAGTACTTC. It yields the protein CASSVRTGRQETQYF. The chain couples TRBV5-1 to TRBJ2-5, with TRBD1 matching 8 bases. After removal of 4 bases from V and 1 base from J, the junction contained 6 bases not matched to a gene. The germline V gene encodes CDR1 SGHRS and CDR2 YFSETQ. This CDR3 is built from 15 residues.

This clonotype was recorded at least ten times. In DNA form, the CDR3 reads TGTGCCAGCAGCACCGGAGCACTAGCGGGTGTCGATGAGCAGTTCTTC. Translating it yields CASSTGALAGVDEQFF. The chain combines TRBV5-4 with TRBJ2-1; the match to TRBD2 covers 9 bases. V was clipped by 4 bases and J by 8 bases; unmatched bases: 13. CDR1 and CDR2 from the germline V gene are SGHNT and YYREEE (reference sequence). The CDR3 is 16 amino acids.

This clonotype was counted a few times. V is TRBV4-1 and J is TRBJ2-7; tentatively, D is TRBD1 or TRBD2 (5 bases each). V lost 4 bases, J lost 5 bases, and 18 bases lay in between. CDR1 and CDR2 (germline): MGHRA, YSYEKL. The CDR3 has 15 residues. CDR3 bases: TGCGCCAGCAGCCGACAGACGGGACCGCTTAACGAGCAGTACTTC. Its protein is CASSRQTGPLNEQYF.

This clonotype was observed a handful of times. The chain is built from TRBV7-9 and TRBJ1-6, with D perhaps matching TRBD1 (5 bases). Germline V lookup: CDR1 SEHNR, CDR2 FQNEAQ (reference sequence). Trimming removed 5 bases from V and 8 bases from J, with 10 bases in between. The CDR3 contains 13 residues. The CDR3 protein is CASSRRGDSPLHF. The CDR3 bases are TGTGCCAGCAGCCGTCGGGGGGATTCACCCCTCCACTTT.

The V call is TRBV5-1, the J call TRBJ2-5; a weak D match, TRBD1 (6 bases). This CDR3 has 15 amino acids. V lost 4 bases, J lost 5 bases, and 18 bases lay in between. Germline CDR1 and CDR2: SGHRS and YFSETQ. The CDR3 DNA sequence: TGCGCCAGCAGCCCCTACAGGGTATCCAGGGAGACCCAGTACTTC. This translates into CASSPYRVSRETQYF.

V and J are TRBV5-6 and TRBJ1-2, with TRBD1 identical over 7 bases. The CDR3 extends over 17 amino acids. CDR1 is SGHDT, CDR2 YYEEEE, per germline. After removal of 3 bases from V and 2 bases from J, the junction contained 13 bases not matched to a gene. In DNA form, the CDR3 reads TGTGCCAGCAGCTCTCTTAACCGACAGGGAGGGAACTATGGCTACACCTTC. The encoded protein is CASSSLNRQGGNYGYTF.

The chain joins TRBV5-8 to TRBJ2-7; 7 positions match TRBD1. The V gene's germline CDR1 is SGHTS and CDR2 YDEGEE. CDR3 length: 16 residues. V lost 4 bases, J lost 1 base, and 11 bases stayed unmatched. The CDR3: CASSERTGTASYEQYV. The CDR3 nucleotides read TGTGCCAGCAGCGAACGGACCGGGACAGCGTCCTACGAGCAGTACGTC.